The sample holds many counts of the clone carrying this T cell receptor (beta chain). The target antigen is unknown. The sample comes from a study of T-cell reconstitution after alpha-beta-depleted transplantation in children. Notes on the study in general: T-cell counts and diversity were attributed mostly to newly produced T cells one year after transplant. Some patients showed high day-60 TCRbeta diversity, which derived from surviving recipient T cells and thymic progenitors.

This CDR3 has 13 residues. V lost 3 bases to trimming and J lost 2 bases, with 5 bases between them. Unique molecular identifiers were used in preparing the TCRbeta library. TCRdb used MiXCR to reprocess the PCR reads, holding one entry per CDR3 protein. The sample comprises hundreds of thousands of distinct CDR3 sequences, under 15% of which are singletons, and 0.75% to 0.85% rests with the top ten. The rearrangement links TRBV12-3 or TRBV12-4 to TRBJ1-5; weak D call: TRBD1 (5 bases). The source is a girl under 10 years old with congenital amegakaryocytic thrombocytopenia, due to receive a stem cell transplant. Here the sequenced sample was PBMCs, taken before TCRalphabeta/CD19-depleted stem cell transplant. The DNA of the CDR3 is TGTGCCAGCAGTTTCAGGGGCAATCAGCCCCAGCATTTT. It encodes CASSFRGNQPQHF.